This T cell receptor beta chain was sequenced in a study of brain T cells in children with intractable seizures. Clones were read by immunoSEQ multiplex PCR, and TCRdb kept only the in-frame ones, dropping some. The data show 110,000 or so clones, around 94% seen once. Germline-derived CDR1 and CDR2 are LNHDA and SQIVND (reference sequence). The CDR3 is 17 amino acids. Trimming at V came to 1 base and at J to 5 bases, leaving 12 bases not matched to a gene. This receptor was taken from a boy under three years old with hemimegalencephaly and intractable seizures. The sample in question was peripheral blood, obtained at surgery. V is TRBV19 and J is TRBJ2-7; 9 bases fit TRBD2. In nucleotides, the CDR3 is TGTGCCAGTAGTATAGTGTCGAGCGGGAGGCCCCCCCACGAGCAGTACTTC. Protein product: CASSIVSSGRPPHEQYF.